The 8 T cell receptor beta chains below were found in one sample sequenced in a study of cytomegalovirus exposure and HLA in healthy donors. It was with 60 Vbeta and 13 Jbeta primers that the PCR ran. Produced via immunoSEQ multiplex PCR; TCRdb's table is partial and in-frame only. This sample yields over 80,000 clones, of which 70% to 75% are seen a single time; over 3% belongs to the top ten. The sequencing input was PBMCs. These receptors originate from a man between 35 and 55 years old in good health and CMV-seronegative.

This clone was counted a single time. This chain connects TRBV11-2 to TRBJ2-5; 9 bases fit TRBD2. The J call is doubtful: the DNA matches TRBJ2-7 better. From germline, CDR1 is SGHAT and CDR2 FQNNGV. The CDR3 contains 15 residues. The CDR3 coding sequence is TGTGCCAGCAGCTTACTAGCGGGGTTCTCCTACGAGCAGTACTTC. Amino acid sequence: CASSLLAGFSYEQYF.

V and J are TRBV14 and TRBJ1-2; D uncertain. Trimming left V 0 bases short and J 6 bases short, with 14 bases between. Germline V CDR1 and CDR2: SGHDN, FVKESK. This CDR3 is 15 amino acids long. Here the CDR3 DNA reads TGTGCCAGCAGCCAAGAAGCGCCCCTTCGACATGGCTACACCTTC. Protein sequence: CASSQEAPLRHGYTF.

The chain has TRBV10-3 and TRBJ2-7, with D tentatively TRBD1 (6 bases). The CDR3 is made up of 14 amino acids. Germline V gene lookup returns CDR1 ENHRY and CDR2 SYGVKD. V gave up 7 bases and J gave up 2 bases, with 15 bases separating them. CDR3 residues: CAITPDRTTYEQYF. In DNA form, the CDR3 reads TGTGCCATCACCCCGGACAGAACCACCTACGAGCAGTACTTC.

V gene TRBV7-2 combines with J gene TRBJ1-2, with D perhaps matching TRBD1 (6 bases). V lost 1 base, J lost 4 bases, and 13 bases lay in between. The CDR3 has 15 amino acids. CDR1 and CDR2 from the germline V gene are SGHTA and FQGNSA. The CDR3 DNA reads TGTGCCAGCAGCTTAGATAGGGGGGGAGGCTATGGCTACACCTTC. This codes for CASSLDRGGGYGYTF.

The chain's CDR3 is CASSLGTPSYNEQFF. The CDR3 region has the DNA TGCGCCAGCAGCTTGGGGACACCTTCCTACAATGAGCAGTTCTTC. The J gene is TRBJ2-1, the V gene TRBV5-1, with D perhaps matching TRBD1 (5 bases). Trimming took 0 bases from V and 1 from J, leaving 8 bases between them. Looked up from germline, CDR1 is SGHRS and CDR2 is YFSETQ. The CDR3 contains 15 residues.

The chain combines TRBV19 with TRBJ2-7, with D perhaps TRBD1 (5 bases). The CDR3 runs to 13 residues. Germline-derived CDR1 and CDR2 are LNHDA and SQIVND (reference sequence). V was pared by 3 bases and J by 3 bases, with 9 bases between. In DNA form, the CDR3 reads TGTGCCAGTAGTATTTGGCAGGGCTACGAGCAGTACTTC. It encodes CASSIWQGYEQYF.

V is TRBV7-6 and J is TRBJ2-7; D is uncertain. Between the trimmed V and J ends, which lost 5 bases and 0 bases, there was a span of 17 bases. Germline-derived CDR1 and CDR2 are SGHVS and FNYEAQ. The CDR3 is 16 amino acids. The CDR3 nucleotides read TGTGCCAGCAGCCCCCGGCTAGGAATGGGCTCCTACGAGCAGTACTTC. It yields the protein CASSPRLGMGSYEQYF.

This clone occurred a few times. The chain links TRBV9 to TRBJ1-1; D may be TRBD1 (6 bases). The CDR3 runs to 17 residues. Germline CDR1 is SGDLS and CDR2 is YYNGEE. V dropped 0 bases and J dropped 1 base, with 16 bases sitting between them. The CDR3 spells CASSVVNPGRGNTEAFF. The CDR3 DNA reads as TGTGCCAGCAGCGTAGTCAATCCGGGCAGGGGGAACACTGAAGCTTTCTTT. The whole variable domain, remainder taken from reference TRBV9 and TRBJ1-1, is DSGVTQTPKHLITATGQRVTLRCSPRSGDLSVYWYQQSLDQGLQFLIQYYNGEERAKGNILERFSAQQFPDLHSELNLSSLELGDSALYFCASSVVNPGRGNTEAFFGQGTRLTVV.